This TCR beta chain stems from a study of blood T cell repertoires in COVID-19. The overall study: Acute and convalescent COVID-19 specimens originated in the United States, Italy and Spain. The cDNA or gDNA used as material had been derived from T cells, B-cell-depleted T cells, or PBMCs.

Losses at the gene ends were 5 bases for V and 3 bases for J; bases not matched to a gene: 3. This CDR3 is 15 amino acids long. Per the germline V gene, CDR1 is SGHNT and CDR2 is YENEEA. TCRdb's table, derived via immunoSEQ multiplex PCR, lists solely in-frame clones and lacks some. The sample holds 190,000 or so clones, over 80% seen once. Sequenced material: PBMCs or T cells enriched from blood (not recorded which). This rearrangement joins TRBV11-3 to TRBJ2-1; 11 nucleotides align to TRBD2. This TCR derives from a man aged 30 to 39 who had recovered from COVID-19. The CDR3 sequence: CASSLSGRGYNEQFF. Written as DNA, the CDR3 is TGTGCCAGCAGCCTTAGCGGGAGGGGCTACAATGAGCAGTTCTTC. The full variable domain, with the rest looked up from reference TRBV11-3 and TRBJ2-1, is EAGVVQSPRYKIIEKKQPVAFWCNPISGHNTLYWYLQNLGQGPELLIRYENEEAVDDSQLPKDRFSAERLKGVDSTLKIQPAELGDSAVYLCASSLSGRGYNEQFFGPGTRLTVL.